This section outlines one T cell receptor (beta chain) sequence together with its context. The sample belongs to a study of CD8 T cells in Susac syndrome. It was with random hexamers that about 0.45 to 1 ug RNA was reverse transcribed. TCRdb used MiXCR to reprocess the immunoSEQ multiplex PCR reads, holding one entry per CDR3 protein. This table holds just over 150,000 distinct CDR3 sequences, about 94% found once. Sequenced material: CD8+ T cells from PBMCs. This receptor was taken from a human donor with multiple sclerosis.

The DNA of the CDR3 is TGCAGTGTTTCAGCTTTTCGAGGTCGCACTGAAGCTTTCTTT. Amino acids: CSVSAFRGRTEAFF. V is TRBV20-1 and J is TRBJ1-1; D remains unclear. The CDR3 has 14 amino acids. CDR1 and CDR2 from the germline V gene are DFQATT and SNEGSKA (reference sequence). V was shortened by 7 bases and J by 4 bases, with 19 bases between the two germline ends.